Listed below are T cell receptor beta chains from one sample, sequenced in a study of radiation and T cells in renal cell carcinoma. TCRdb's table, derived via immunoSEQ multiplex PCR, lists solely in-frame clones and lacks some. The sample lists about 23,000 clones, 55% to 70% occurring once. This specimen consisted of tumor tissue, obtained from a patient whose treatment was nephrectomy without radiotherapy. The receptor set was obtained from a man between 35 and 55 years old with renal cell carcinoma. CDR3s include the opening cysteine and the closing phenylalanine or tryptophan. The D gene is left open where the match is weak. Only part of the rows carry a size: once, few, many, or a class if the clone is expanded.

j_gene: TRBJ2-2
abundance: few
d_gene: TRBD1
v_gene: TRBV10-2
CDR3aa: CASSASATRGTGELFF
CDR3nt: TGCGCCAGCAGTGCCTCTGCCACCAGGGGGACCGGGGAGCTGTTTTTT

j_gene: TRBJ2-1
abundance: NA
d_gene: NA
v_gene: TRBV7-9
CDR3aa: CASSFRELKNEQFF
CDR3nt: TGTGCCAGCAGCTTCAGGGAACTTAAGAATGAGCAGTTCTTC

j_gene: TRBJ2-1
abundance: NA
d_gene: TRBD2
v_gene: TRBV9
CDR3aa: CASSVEASGRLNEQFF
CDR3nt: TGTGCCAGCAGCGTAGAGGCTAGCGGGAGATTGAATGAGCAGTTCTTC

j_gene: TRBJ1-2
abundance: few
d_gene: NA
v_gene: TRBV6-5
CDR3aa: CASNNGHGYTF
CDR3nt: TGTGCCAGCAACAATGGGCATGGCTACACCTTC

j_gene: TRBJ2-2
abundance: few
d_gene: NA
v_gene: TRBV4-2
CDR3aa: CASSQEGPGAGELFF
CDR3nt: TGTGCCAGCAGCCAAGAAGGGCCCGGAGCCGGGGAGCTGTTTTTT

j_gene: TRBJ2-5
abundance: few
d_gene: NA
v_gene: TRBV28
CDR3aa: CASRPRLDSGTQYF
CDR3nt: TGTGCCAGCAGACCGAGACTAGACTCTGGGACCCAGTACTTC

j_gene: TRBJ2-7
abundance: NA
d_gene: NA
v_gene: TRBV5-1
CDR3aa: CASSLAWGYEQYF
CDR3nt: TGCGCCAGCAGCTTGGCCTGGGGTTACGAGCAGTACTTC

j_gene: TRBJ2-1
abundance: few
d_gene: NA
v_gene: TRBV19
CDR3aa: CASSIESRPYNEQFF
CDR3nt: TGTGCCAGTAGTATCGAAAGTAGGCCCTACAATGAGCAGTTCTTC

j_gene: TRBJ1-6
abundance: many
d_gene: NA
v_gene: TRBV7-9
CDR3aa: CASSPGEGGSPLHF
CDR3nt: TGTGCCAGCAGCCCCGGGGAGGGCGGTTCACCCCTCCACTTT

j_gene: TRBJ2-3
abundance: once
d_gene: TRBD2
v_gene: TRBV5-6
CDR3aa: CASSPLGGSTDTQYF
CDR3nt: TGTGCCAGCAGCCCGCTCGGGGGGAGCACAGATACGCAGTATTTT

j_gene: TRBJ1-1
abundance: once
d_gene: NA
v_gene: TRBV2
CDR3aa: CASSVFRGDTEAFF
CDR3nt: TGTGCCAGCAGTGTCTTCCGGGGGGACACTGAAGCTTTCTTT

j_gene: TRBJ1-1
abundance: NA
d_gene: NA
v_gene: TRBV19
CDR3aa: CASSIKGDTEAFF
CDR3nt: TGTGCCAGTAGTATCAAGGGGGACACTGAAGCTTTCTTT

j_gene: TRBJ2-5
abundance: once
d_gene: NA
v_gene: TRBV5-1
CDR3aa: CASSRTPGAEQETQYF
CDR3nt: TGCGCCAGCAGCCGTACCCCGGGAGCGGAGCAAGAGACCCAGTACTTC

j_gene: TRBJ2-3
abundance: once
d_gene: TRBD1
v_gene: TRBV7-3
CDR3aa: CASSWYGQGRTDTQYF
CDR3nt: TGTGCCAGCAGCTGGTATGGACAGGGCCGCACAGATACGCAGTATTTT

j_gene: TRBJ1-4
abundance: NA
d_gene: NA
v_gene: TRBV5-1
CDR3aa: CASSLAGDNEKLFF
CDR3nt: TGCGCCAGCAGCTTGGCAGGAGATAATGAAAAACTGTTTTTT

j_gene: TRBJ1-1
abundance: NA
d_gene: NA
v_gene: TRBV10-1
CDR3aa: CASRDSSNTEAFF
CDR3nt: TGCGCCAGCAGGGACAGTTCGAACACTGAAGCTTTCTTT

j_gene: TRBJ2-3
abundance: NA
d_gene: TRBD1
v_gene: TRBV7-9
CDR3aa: CASSYRDRVATQYF
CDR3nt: TGTGCCAGCAGTTACCGGGACAGGGTAGCTACGCAGTATTTT

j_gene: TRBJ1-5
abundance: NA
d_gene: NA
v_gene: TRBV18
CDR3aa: CASSSGTSNQPQHF
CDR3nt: TGTGCCAGCTCATCCGGGACGAGCAATCAGCCCCAGCATTTT

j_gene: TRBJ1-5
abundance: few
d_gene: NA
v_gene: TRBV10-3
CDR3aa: CAISEGVGNQPQHF
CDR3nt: TGTGCCATCAGTGAGGGGGTCGGCAATCAGCCCCAGCATTTT

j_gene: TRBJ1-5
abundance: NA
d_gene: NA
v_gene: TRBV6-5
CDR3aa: CASSYSMGGREPQHF
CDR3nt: TGTGCCAGCAGTTACTCGATGGGGGGGCGGGAGCCCCAGCATTTT

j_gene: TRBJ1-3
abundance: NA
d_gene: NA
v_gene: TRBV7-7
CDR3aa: CASSLDPGNTIYF
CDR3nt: TGTGCCAGCAGCTTAGATCCTGGAAACACCATATATTTT

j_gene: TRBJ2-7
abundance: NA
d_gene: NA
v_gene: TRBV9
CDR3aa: CASSAQGFYEQYF
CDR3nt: TGTGCCAGCAGTGCTCAGGGGTTCTACGAGCAGTACTTC

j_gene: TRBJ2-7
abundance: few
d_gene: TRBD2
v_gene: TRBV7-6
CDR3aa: CASSLGQRDFYEQYF
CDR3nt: TGTGCCAGCAGCTTAGGTCAGCGGGATTTCTACGAGCAGTACTTC

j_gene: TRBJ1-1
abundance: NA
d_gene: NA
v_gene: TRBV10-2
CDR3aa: CASSVLRNTEAFF
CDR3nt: TGCGCCAGCAGTGTTCTTAGGAACACTGAAGCTTTCTTT

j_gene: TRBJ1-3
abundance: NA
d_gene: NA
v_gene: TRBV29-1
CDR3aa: CSVVNPTRAGNTIYF
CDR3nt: TGCAGCGTTGTTAACCCAACAAGGGCTGGAAACACCATATATTTT

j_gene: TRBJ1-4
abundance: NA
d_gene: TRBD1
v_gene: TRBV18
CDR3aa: CASSPRGQGGEKLFF
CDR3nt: TGTGCCAGCTCACCGCGCGGGCAGGGGGGAGAAAAACTGTTTTTT

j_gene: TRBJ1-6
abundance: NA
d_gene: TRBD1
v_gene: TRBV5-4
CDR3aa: CASREGQGYNSPLHF
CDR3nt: TGTGCCAGCAGGGAGGGACAGGGCTATAATTCACCCCTCCACTTT

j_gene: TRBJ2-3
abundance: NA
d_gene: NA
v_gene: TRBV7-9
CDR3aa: CASRGVRNTQYF
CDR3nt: TGTGCCAGCAGAGGGGTTCGTAATACGCAGTATTTT

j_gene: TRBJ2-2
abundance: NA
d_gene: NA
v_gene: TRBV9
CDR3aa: CASSVGTSPTGELFF
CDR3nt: TGTGCCAGCAGCGTCGGGACATCACCTACCGGGGAGCTGTTTTTT

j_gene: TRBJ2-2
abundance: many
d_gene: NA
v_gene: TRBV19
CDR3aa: CASSPPLGNTNTGELFF
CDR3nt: TGTGCCAGTAGTCCCCCGCTAGGGAATACGAACACCGGGGAGCTGTTTTTT

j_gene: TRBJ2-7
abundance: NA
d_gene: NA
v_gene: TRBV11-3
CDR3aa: CASSSGDSYEQYF
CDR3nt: TGTGCCAGCAGCTCCGGGGACTCCTACGAGCAGTACTTC

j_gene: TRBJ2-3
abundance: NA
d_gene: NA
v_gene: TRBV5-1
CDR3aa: CASSLVSGGPTDTQYF
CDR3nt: TGCGCCAGCAGCTTGGTATCGGGGGGCCCCACAGATACGCAGTATTTT

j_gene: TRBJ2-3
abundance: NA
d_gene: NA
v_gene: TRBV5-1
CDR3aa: CASSLVLGRDTDTQYF
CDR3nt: TGCGCCAGCAGCTTAGTTTTAGGCAGGGACACAGATACGCAGTATTTT

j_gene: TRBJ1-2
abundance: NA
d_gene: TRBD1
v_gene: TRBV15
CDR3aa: CATSRPGTGNSGYTF
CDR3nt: TGTGCCACCAGCAGACCCGGGACAGGGAACTCTGGCTACACCTTC

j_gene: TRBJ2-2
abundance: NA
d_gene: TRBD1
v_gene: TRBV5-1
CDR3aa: CASSPDGTGGTGELFF
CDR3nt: TGCGCCAGCAGTCCCGACGGGACAGGGGGCACCGGGGAGCTGTTTTTT

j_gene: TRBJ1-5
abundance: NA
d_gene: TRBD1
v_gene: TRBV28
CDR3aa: CASSFIAGGRNQPQHF
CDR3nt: TGTGCCAGCAGCTTCATTGCAGGGGGAAGAAATCAGCCCCAGCATTTT

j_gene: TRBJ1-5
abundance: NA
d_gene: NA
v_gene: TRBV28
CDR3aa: CASSSNNQPQHF
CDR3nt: TGTGCCAGCAGTTCTAACAATCAGCCCCAGCATTTT

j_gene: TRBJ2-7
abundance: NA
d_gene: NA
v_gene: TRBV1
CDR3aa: CTSSQDPSGNYEQYF
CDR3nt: TGCACCAGCAGCCAAGATCCTAGCGGCAACTACGAGCAGTACTTC

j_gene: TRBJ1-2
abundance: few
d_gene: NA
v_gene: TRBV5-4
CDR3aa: CASSRSGEKGYTF
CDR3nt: TGTGCCAGCAGCCGATCGGGGGAGAAAGGCTACACCTTC

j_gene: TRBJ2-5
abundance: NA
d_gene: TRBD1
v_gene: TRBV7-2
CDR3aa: CASSPRTGEETQYF
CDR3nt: TGTGCCAGCAGCCCTAGGACAGGGGAAGAGACCCAGTACTTC

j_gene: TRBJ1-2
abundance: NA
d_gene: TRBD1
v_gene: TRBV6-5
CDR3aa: CASSRQGRLWGYTF
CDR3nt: TGTGCCAGCAGCCGACAGGGACGCCTATGGGGCTACACCTTC

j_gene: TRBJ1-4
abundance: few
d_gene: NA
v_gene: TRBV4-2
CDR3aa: CASLGQGSNEKLFF
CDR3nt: TGTGCCAGCCTTGGGCAGGGTTCAAATGAAAAACTGTTTTTT

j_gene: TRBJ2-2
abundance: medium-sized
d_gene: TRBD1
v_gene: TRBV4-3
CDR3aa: CASRGQGATGELFF
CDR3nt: TGCGCCAGCAGGGGACAGGGGGCAACCGGGGAGCTGTTTTTT

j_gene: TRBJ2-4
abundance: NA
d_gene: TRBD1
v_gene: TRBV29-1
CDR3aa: CSAETGGKNIQYF
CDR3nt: TGCAGCGCCGAGACAGGGGGGAAAAACATTCAGTACTTC

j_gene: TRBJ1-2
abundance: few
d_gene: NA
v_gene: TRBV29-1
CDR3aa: CSVVERVNYGYTF
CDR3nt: TGCAGCGTTGTTGAAAGGGTCAACTATGGCTACACCTTC

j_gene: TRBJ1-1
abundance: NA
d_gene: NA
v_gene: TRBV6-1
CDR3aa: CASDLTPNTEAFF
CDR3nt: TGTGCCAGCGATCTCACCCCAAACACTGAAGCTTTCTTT

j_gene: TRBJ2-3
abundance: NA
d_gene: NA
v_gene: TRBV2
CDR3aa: CASTGEGDTQYF
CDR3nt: TGTGCCAGCACAGGAGAGGGAGATACGCAGTATTTT

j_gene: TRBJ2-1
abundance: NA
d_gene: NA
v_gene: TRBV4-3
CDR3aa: CASSQDKNTEQFF
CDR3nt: TGCGCCAGCAGCCAAGACAAGAATACTGAGCAGTTCTTC

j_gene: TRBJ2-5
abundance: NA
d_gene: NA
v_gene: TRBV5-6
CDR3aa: CASSSRAPIGKETQYF
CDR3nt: TGTGCCAGCAGCTCCCGGGCTCCGATCGGGAAAGAGACCCAGTACTTC

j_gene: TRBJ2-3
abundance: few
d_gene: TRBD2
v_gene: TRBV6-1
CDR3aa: CASRPSGGGTDTQYF
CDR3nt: TGTGCCAGCAGGCCTAGCGGTGGGGGCACAGATACGCAGTATTTT

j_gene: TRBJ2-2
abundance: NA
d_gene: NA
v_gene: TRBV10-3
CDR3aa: CAISDLGTGELFF
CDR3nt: TGTGCCATCAGTGACCTGGGCACCGGGGAGCTGTTTTTT